This TCR beta chain was found in a study of blood T cell repertoires in COVID-19. Background on the study: Samples of COVID-19 (acute and convalescent) were obtained from the United States, Italy and Spain. T cells, B-cell-depleted T cells, or PBMCs provided the cDNA or gDNA that served as material.

Original methodology: Amplification of reference gene primers provided the estimated nucleated cell counts. Here immunoSEQ multiplex PCR was the method, and the copy in TCRdb shows in-frame clones only, minus some. The V and J calls and clone size were taken over from that table, and D and trimming were inferred from the DNA. The sample consists of some 200,000 clones, 85% to 95% of them appearing once. While infection was still active, Seattle patients were enrolled and then followed longitudinally. The sample was peripheral blood. The clonotype originates from a man aged 30 to 39 with COVID-19, enrolled during active disease.

The CDR3 protein is CASTFLPGQQDLSGNTIYF. DNA for the CDR3: TGTGCCAGCACCTTTCTGCCGGGACAGCAGGACCTCTCTGGAAACACCATATATTTT. This chain joins TRBV5-6 and TRBJ1-3; the match to TRBD1 covers 7 bases. This CDR3 comprises 19 residues. The V gene end was trimmed by 6 bases and the J gene end by 0 bases; junction bases not matched to a gene: 18. Germline V gene lookup returns CDR1 SGHDT and CDR2 YYEEEE.